Given below is one TCR beta chain in context. This record belongs to a study of blood T cell repertoires in COVID-19. Clones were read by immunoSEQ multiplex PCR, and TCRdb kept only the in-frame ones, dropping some. The top ten clones hold approximately 1.4% of a sample with around 140,000 clones, around nine tenths of them seen once. The CDR3 is 14 amino acids. Germline assignment: CDR1 SGHDT and CDR2 YYEEEE. V was clipped by 3 bases and J by 7 bases; unmatched bases: 4. The sequence came from a woman between 55 and 75 years old with acute or convalescent COVID-19. What was sequenced was peripheral blood. The rearrangement uses TRBV5-6 and TRBJ1-6; 7 bases match TRBD1. CDR3 amino acids: CASSSLDRNSPLHF. DNA for the CDR3: TGTGCCAGCAGCTCGCTGGACAGGAATTCACCCCTCCACTTT.